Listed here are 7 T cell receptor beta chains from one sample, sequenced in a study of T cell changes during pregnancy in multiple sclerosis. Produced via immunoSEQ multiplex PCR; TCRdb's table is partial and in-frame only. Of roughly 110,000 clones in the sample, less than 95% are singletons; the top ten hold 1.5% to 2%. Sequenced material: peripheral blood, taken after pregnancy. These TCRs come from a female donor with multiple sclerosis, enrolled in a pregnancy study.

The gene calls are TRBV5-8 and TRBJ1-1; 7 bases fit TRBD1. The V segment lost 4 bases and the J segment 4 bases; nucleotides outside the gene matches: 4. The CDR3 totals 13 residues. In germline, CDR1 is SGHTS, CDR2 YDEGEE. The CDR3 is CASSKRGPTEAFF. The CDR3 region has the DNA TGTGCCAGCAGCAAAAGGGGGCCCACTGAAGCTTTCTTT.

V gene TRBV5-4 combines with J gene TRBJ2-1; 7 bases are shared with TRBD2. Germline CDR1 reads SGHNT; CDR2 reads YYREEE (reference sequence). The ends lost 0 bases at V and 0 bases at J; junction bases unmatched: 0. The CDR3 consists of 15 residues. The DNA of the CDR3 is TGTGCCAGCAGCTTGGGCGGGGGCTCCTACAATGAGCAGTTCTTC. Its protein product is CASSLGGGSYNEQFF.

The CDR3 here is CAWAPGLGDGELFF. The DNA for the CDR3 is TGTGCCTGGGCCCCGGGACTAGGAGACGGGGAGCTGTTTTTT. J is TRBJ2-2 and V is TRBV30; 8 nucleotides line up with TRBD2. In germline, CDR1 is GTSNPN, CDR2 SVGIG (reference sequence). The length of the CDR3 is 14 residues. J was trimmed by 7 bases and V by 5 bases; bases with no gene match: 9. The full variable domain, completed using reference TRBV30 and TRBJ2-2, is SQTIHQWPATLVQPVGSPLSLECTVEGTSNPNLYWYRQAAGRGLQLLFYSVGIGQISSEVPQNLSASRPQDRQFILSSKKLLLSDSGFYLCAWAPGLGDGELFFGEGSRLTVL.

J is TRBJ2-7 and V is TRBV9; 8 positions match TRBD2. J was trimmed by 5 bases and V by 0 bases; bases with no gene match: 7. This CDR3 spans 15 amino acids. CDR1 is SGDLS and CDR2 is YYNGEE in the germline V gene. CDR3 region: CASSVVTGGLDEQYF. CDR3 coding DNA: TGTGCCAGCAGCGTAGTTACGGGGGGGCTCGACGAGCAGTACTTC.

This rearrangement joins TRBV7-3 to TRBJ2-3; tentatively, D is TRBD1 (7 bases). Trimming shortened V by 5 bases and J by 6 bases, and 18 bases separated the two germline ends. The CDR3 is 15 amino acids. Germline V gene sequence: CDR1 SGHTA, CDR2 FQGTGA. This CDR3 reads CASSRQGGSSDTQYF. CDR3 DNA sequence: TGTGCCAGCAGCCGCCAGGGGGGTTCCAGCGATACGCAGTATTTT.

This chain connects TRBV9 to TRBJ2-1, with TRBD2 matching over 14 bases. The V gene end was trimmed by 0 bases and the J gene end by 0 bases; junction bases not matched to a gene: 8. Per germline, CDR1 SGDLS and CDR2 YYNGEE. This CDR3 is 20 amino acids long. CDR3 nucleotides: TGTGCCAGCAGCGTAGTCCCTGGGACTAGCGGGAGCTCCTCCTACAATGAGCAGTTCTTC. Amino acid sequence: CASSVVPGTSGSSSYNEQFF.

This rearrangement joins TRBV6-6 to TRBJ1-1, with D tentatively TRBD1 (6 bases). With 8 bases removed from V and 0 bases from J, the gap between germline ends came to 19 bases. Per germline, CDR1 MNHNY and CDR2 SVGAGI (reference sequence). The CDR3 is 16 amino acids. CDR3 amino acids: CASYDGGKGVNTEAFF. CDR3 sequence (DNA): TGTGCCAGCTATGATGGGGGCAAGGGAGTGAACACTGAAGCTTTCTTT.